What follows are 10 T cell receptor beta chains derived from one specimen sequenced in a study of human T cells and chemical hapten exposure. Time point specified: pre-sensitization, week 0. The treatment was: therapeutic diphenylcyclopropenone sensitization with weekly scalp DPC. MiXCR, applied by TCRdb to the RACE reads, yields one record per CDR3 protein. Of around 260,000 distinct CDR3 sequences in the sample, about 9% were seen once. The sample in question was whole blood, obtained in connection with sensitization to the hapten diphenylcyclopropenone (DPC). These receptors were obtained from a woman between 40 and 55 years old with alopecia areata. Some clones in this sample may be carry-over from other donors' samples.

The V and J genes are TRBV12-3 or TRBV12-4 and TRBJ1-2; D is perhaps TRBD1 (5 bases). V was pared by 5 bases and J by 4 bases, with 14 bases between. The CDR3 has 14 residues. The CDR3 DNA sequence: TGTGCCAGCAGTCGATCTATGGGGGGCTATGGCTACACCTTC. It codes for CASSRSMGGYGYTF.

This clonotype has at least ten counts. CDR3 sequence: CASSQANEQFF. As DNA, the CDR3 is TGTGCCAGCAGCCAAGCGAATGAGCAGTTCTTC. The rearrangement uses TRBV3-1 and TRBJ2-1; no firm D call. This CDR3 has 11 residues. V was trimmed by 1 base and J by 7 bases, leaving 2 bases between them. Germline V gives CDR1 LGHDT, CDR2 YNNKEL (reference sequence).

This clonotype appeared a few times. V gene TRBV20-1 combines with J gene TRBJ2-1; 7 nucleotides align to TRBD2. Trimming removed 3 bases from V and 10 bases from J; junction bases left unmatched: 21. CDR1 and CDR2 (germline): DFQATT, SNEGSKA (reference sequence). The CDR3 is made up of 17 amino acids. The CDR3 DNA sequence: TGCAGTGCTAGTCGACCATCTGGGGCGGGAGTAGCAGGAGAGCAGTTCTTC. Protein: CSASRPSGAGVAGEQFF.

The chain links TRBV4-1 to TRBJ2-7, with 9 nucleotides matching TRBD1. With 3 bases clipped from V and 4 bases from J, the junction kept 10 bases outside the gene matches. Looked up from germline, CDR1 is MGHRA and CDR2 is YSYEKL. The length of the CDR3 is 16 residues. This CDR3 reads CASSHLPGTGFYEQYF. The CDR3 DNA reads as TGCGCCAGCAGCCATCTCCCCGGGACAGGGTTTTACGAGCAGTACTTC.

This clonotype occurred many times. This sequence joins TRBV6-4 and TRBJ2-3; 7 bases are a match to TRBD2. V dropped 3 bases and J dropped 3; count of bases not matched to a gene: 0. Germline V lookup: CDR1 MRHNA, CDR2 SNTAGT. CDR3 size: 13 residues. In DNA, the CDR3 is TGTGCCAGCAGTGAGCGGGAGACAGATACGCAGTATTTT. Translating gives CASSERETDTQYF.

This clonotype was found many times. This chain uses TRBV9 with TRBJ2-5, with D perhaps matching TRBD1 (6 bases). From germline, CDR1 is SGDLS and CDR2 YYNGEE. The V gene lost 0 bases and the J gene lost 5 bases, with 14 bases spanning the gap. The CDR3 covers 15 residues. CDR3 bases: TGTGCCAGCAGCGTAGACTACAGGGATGGGGAGACCCAGTACTTC. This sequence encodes CASSVDYRDGETQYF.

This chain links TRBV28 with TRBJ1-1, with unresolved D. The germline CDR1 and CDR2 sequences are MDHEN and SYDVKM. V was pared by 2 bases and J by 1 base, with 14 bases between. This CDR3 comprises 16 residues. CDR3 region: CASSLSWFSPNTEAFF. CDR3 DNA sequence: TGTGCCAGCAGTTTAAGTTGGTTCAGTCCGAACACTGAAGCTTTCTTT.

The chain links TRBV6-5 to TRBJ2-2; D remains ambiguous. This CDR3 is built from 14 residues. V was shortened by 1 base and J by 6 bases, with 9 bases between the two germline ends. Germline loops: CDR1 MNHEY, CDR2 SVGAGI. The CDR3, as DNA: TGTGCCAGCAGTTACTTCGGAACCGCCGGGGAGCTGTTTTTT. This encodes CASSYFGTAGELFF.

This CDR3 reads CASSQAEADYSYEQYF. Written as DNA, the CDR3 is TGTGCCAGCAGCCAAGCTGAAGCGGATTACTCCTACGAGCAGTACTTC. This rearrangement joins TRBV4-2 to TRBJ2-7; tentative D call: TRBD2 (5 bases). Deletions cut 1 base from V and 0 bases from J, with 13 bases between. CDR1 is LGHNA and CDR2 is YNFKEQ in the germline V gene. The CDR3 has 16 residues.

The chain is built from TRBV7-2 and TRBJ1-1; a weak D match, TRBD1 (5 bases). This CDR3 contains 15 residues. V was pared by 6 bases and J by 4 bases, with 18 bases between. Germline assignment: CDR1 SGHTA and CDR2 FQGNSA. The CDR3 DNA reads TGTGCCAGCAGACTCAGTGGGACCCCGGGCACTGAAGCTTTCTTT. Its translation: CASRLSGTPGTEAFF.